The TCR beta chain under discussion was sequenced for a study of CD8 T cells in Susac syndrome. The germline V gene has CDR1 SGDLS and CDR2 YYNGEE. The CDR3 is made up of 16 amino acids. V lost 0 bases and J 4 bases, leaving 15 bases between the germline ends. Random hexamers primed reverse transcription of about 0.45 to 1 ug RNA. TCRdb re-called the immunoSEQ multiplex PCR reads through MiXCR, storing one row per CDR3 protein. The table lists 150,000 to 200,000 distinct CDR3 sequences, 90% to 95% of them singletons. CD8+ and CD4+ T cells circulating in blood were sequenced for TCR beta. While serving as controls, healthy donors were matched for age and sex. TEMRA cells were FACS-enriched, while CD8+ and CD4+ T cells were negatively isolated.

Source material: CD4+ T cells from PBMCs. This chain connects TRBV9 to TRBJ2-3; perhaps TRBD2 as D (5 bases). The clonotype originates from a human donor in good health. As DNA, the CDR3 is TGTGCCAGCAGCGTAGACAGCGGATGGGCCGCAGATACGCAGTATTTT. This gives the protein CASSVDSGWAADTQYF.